These 24 T cell receptor beta chains originate from one sample sequenced in a study of human T cells and chemical hapten exposure. TCRdb used MiXCR to reprocess the 5' RACE reads, holding one entry per CDR3 protein. The sample carries about 120,000 distinct CDR3 sequences, approximately 20% recorded once. Someone pulled total RNA out of unfractionated whole blood. The receptors come from a human donor in good health.

This clonotype is a singleton in its sample. The chain combines TRBV7-9 with TRBJ2-7, with D tentatively TRBD2 (5 bases). CDR3 size: 13 residues. The V end lost 1 base, the J end lost 5 bases, and 9 bases lay between the germline ends. CDR1 and CDR2 (germline): SEHNR, FQNEAQ (reference sequence). This CDR3 is CASSLDAGHEQYF. CDR3 sequence (DNA): TGTGCCAGCAGCTTAGATGCGGGCCACGAGCAGTACTTC.

The V gene is TRBV4-1, the J gene TRBJ2-6; 7 nucleotides align to TRBD2. This CDR3 region has 19 residues. From germline, CDR1 is MGHRA and CDR2 YSYEKL. V shed 1 base, J shed 3 bases, and the junction held 12 bases outside the gene matches. The CDR3 loop reads CASSQVLLPLAVGANVLTF. DNA of the CDR3: TGCGCCAGCAGCCAAGTCCTCCTTCCCCTAGCGGTTGGGGCCAACGTCCTGACTTTC.

The chain carries TRBV29-1 and TRBJ2-5, with TRBD2 identical over 8 bases. Per germline, CDR1 SQVTM and CDR2 ANQGSEA. V gave up 4 bases and J gave up 0 bases; unmatched junction bases: 13. The CDR3 contains 17 residues. CDR3 region: CSVAGMNSGRYQETQYF. CDR3 nucleotides: TGCAGCGTTGCGGGTATGAACAGCGGGAGATACCAAGAGACCCAGTACTTC. Supplemented by reference TRBV29-1 and TRBJ2-5, the full variable domain reads SAVISQKPSRDICQRGTSLTIQCQVDSQVTMMFWYRQQPGQSLTLIATANQGSEATYESGFVIDKFPISRPNLTFSTLTVSNMSPEDSSIYLCSVAGMNSGRYQETQYFGPGTRLLVL.

This sequence joins TRBV6-5 and TRBJ2-2; D is unclear. The CDR3 is 12 amino acids. The V gene lost 3 bases and the J gene lost 6 bases, with 5 bases spanning the gap. Germline values: CDR1 MNHEY, CDR2 SVGAGI. The CDR3 reads CASSYDAGELFF. Written as DNA, the CDR3 is TGTGCCAGCAGTTATGACGCCGGGGAGCTGTTTTTT.

This clonotype showed up just a few times. This chain joins TRBV20-1 and TRBJ1-5; the D gene is possibly TRBD1 (6 bases). Between the trimmed V and J ends, which lost 2 bases and 4 bases, there was a span of 12 bases. Germline lookup yields CDR1 DFQATT and CDR2 SNEGSKA (reference sequence). The CDR3 loop spans 14 amino acids. This CDR3 reads CSARIQGINQPQHF. The CDR3 DNA is TGCAGTGCTAGAATCCAGGGGATTAATCAGCCCCAGCATTTT.

The chain recombines TRBV7-3 with TRBJ2-7, with 7 positions matching TRBD2. Unmatched junction bases numbered 15, after V lost 2 bases and J lost 5 bases. Germline CDR1 SGHTA, CDR2 FQGTGA. This CDR3 comprises 17 residues. The CDR3 is CASSLAPSGGRLDEQYF. The CDR3 DNA reads TGTGCCAGCAGCTTAGCCCCCTCGGGCGGGAGACTCGACGAGCAGTACTTC.

J is TRBJ1-2 and V is TRBV24-1, with 7 positions matching TRBD1. Germline CDR1 reads KGHDR; CDR2 reads SFDVKD. The CDR3 has 13 residues. V lost 9 bases, J lost 3 bases, and 6 bases stayed unmatched. CDR3 sequence reads: CATSPGTDYGYTF. In nucleotides, the CDR3 is TGTGCCACCTCGCCAGGGACAGACTATGGCTACACCTTC.

This clonotype was observed a handful of times. The chain employs TRBV9 and TRBJ1-2; 7 bases are a match to TRBD1. Germline CDR1 is SGDLS and CDR2 is YYNGEE. This CDR3 has 17 amino acids. With V trimmed by 0 bases and J by 3 bases, 11 bases remained unmatched. The CDR3 DNA is TGTGCCAGCAGCGTAGGAGTACACTCCGGGACAGACTATGGCTACACCTTC. As protein: CASSVGVHSGTDYGYTF.

In this sample, this clonotype turned up a few times. The chain is built from TRBV28 and TRBJ2-7; 8 nucleotides agree with TRBD1. Germline CDR1 MDHEN, CDR2 SYDVKM. Unmatched junction bases numbered 24, after V lost 7 bases and J lost 7 bases. There are 18 residues in the CDR3. CDR3 loop: CASTPDRANSRRSGEQYF. CDR3 nucleotide sequence: TGTGCCAGCACCCCGGACAGGGCGAATAGCCGGCGCTCTGGAGAGCAGTACTTC.

CDR3 amino acids: CASRRTGGGEAFF. The DNA for the CDR3 is TGTGCCAGCAGACGGACAGGTGGGGGTGAAGCTTTCTTT. V and J are TRBV12-3 or TRBV12-4 and TRBJ1-1, with 7 bases matching TRBD1. CDR3 size: 13 residues. V trimming: 6 bases; J trimming: 7 bases; junction bases outside the gene matches: 8.

A few counts support this clonotype. The chain uses TRBV20-1 and TRBJ2-3; 8 nucleotides agree with TRBD2. The CDR3 is 16 amino acids. Germline V gene lookup returns CDR1 DFQATT and CDR2 SNEGSKA (reference sequence). Losses at the gene ends were 8 bases for V and 3 bases for J; bases not matched to a gene: 16. The CDR3 here is CSTNPTSGLITDTQYF. CDR3 nucleotides: TGCAGTACTAACCCCACTAGCGGTCTTATTACAGATACGCAGTATTTT.

This clonotype was observed a handful of times. The genes are TRBV10-3 and TRBJ2-3; TRBD2 aligns across 10 bases. Germline V gene data show CDR1 as ENHRY and CDR2 as SYGVKD. The CDR3 runs to 19 residues. The ends lost 3 bases at V and 1 base at J; junction bases unmatched: 13. CDR3 nucleotide sequence: TGTGCCATCAGTGAAAACCCCAGCGGGAGGGCCTCGGGCACAGATACGCAGTATTTT. It specifies CAISENPSGRASGTDTQYF.

This clonotype was found a few times. A junction boundary mismatches the germline segment, possibly from a read error. This chain links TRBV7-7 with TRBJ2-5, with D possibly TRBD2 on 5 matching bases. The CDR3 is made up of 14 amino acids. The germline CDR1 and CDR2 sequences are SSHAT and FNYEAQ (reference sequence). The CDR3 sequence: CASSLSDTRGTQYF. In nucleotides, the CDR3 is TGTGCTAGCAGCTTATCAGACACCCGGGGGACCCAGTACTTC.

In its sample, this clonotype was seen many times. This rearrangement joins TRBV15 to TRBJ2-7; no definite D call. The CDR3 has 13 residues. Between the trimmed V and J ends, which lost 0 bases and 11 bases, there was a span of 14 bases. Per germline, CDR1 LNHNV and CDR2 YYDKDF (reference sequence). CDR3 in amino acids: CATSRDLVETKYF. The CDR3, as DNA: TGTGCCACCAGCAGAGATTTAGTGGAGACGAAGTACTTC.

V is TRBV28 and J is TRBJ1-5; D might be TRBD1 (5 bases). The CDR3 has 15 amino acids. In germline, CDR1 is MDHEN, CDR2 SYDVKM. Trimming removed 8 bases at V and 2 bases at J, with 16 bases between. This chain's CDR3 is CASLEGVVGNQPQHF. The CDR3 region has the DNA TGTGCCAGCCTAGAAGGGGTGGTCGGCAATCAGCCCCAGCATTTT. Drawing the rest from reference TRBV28 and TRBJ1-5, the complete variable domain is DVKVTQSSRYLVKRTGEKVFLECVQDMDHENMFWYRQDPGLGLRLIYFSYDVKMKEKGDIPEGYSVSREKKERFSLILESASTNQTSMYLCASLEGVVGNQPQHFGDGTRLSIL.

V gene TRBV6-5 combines with J gene TRBJ2-1; TRBD1 might be the D (6 bases). V lost 0 bases and J lost 8, with 14 bases in between. CDR3 length: 15 residues. Germline V gene sequence: CDR1 MNHEY, CDR2 SVGAGI. Here the CDR3 reads CASSYSGARRDEQFF. DNA for the CDR3: TGTGCCAGCAGTTACTCGGGGGCCCGGCGGGATGAGCAGTTCTTC.

V gene TRBV6-5 combines with J gene TRBJ2-3, with D perhaps being TRBD1 or TRBD2 (5 bases each). In germline, CDR1 is MNHEY, CDR2 SVGAGI. CDR3 length: 18 amino acids. V was shortened by 4 bases and J by 0 bases, with 20 bases between the two germline ends. The CDR3 spells CASSSRGIRLSSTDTQYF. CDR3 coding DNA: TGTGCCAGCAGTTCACGGGGCATCCGATTAAGTAGCACAGATACGCAGTATTTT.

This clonotype was detected a few times. The chain is built from TRBV27 and TRBJ2-1, with D perhaps TRBD2 (6 bases). V was trimmed by 6 bases and J by 10 bases, leaving 22 bases between them. Germline V lookup: CDR1 MNHEY, CDR2 SMNVEV (reference sequence). CDR3 length: 15 amino acids. CDR3 coding DNA: TGTGCCAGCAGCCGAGGACTACTATCGCCAACCGAGCAGTTCTTC. Protein sequence: CASSRGLLSPTEQFF.

This clonotype was found a few times. The rearrangement joins TRBV2 to TRBJ1-1; D is unresolved. CDR1 SNHLY and CDR2 FYNNEI come from the germline V gene. Deletions cut 7 bases from V and 3 bases from J, with 9 bases between. The CDR3 runs 12 residues. Here the CDR3 reads CASTTGYTEAFF. CDR3 DNA: TGTGCCAGCACAACCGGTTACACTGAAGCTTTCTTT.

The chain uses TRBV24-1 and TRBJ2-1, with TRBD2 matching 8 bases. This CDR3 comprises 13 residues. V was clipped by 8 bases and J by 8 bases; unmatched bases: 7. The germline V gene encodes CDR1 KGHDR and CDR2 SFDVKD. The CDR3 here is CATMVAGRYEQFF. CDR3 sequence (DNA): TGTGCCACCATGGTAGCGGGGAGGTATGAGCAGTTCTTC.

The rearrangement uses TRBV20-1 and TRBJ2-7; TRBD1 agrees at 7 bases. The CDR3 runs 15 residues. The V segment lost 0 bases and the J segment 2 bases; nucleotides outside the gene matches: 7. From germline, CDR1 is DFQATT and CDR2 SNEGSKA (reference sequence). Here the CDR3 DNA reads TGCAGTGCTAGAGATTCCGGGACAGCGACCTACGAGCAGTACTTC. Translated: CSARDSGTATYEQYF.

J is TRBJ2-7 and V is TRBV6-5, with D maybe TRBD1 (6 bases). This CDR3 contains 13 residues. The V and J ends lost 2 bases and 2 bases respectively, with 7 bases between them. Germline-derived CDR1 and CDR2 are MNHEY and SVGAGI. Written as DNA, the CDR3 is TGTGCCAGCAGTTACCAGGGGACCTACGAGCAGTACTTC. Translated: CASSYQGTYEQYF.

V gene TRBV10-2 combines with J gene TRBJ1-1, with a tentative D call TRBD1 (6 bases). Trimming removed 3 bases at V and 3 bases at J, with 8 bases between. The CDR3 has 13 amino acids. Germline CDR1 and CDR2: WSHSY and SAAADI. The chain's CDR3 is CASSENRDTEAFF. The CDR3 nucleotides are TGCGCCAGCAGTGAAAACAGGGACACTGAAGCTTTCTTT.

The rearrangement joins TRBV28 to TRBJ2-5; 7 positions agree with TRBD2. The J segment lost 2 bases and the V segment lost 5 bases, leaving 11 bases of the junction unmatched. The CDR3 is 16 residues long. In germline, CDR1 is MDHEN, CDR2 SYDVKM. The CDR3 loop is CASSNRRRRGQETQYF. Here the CDR3 DNA reads TGTGCCAGCAGTAACCGACGTCGGCGGGGGCAAGAGACCCAGTACTTC.